The entry that follows covers one T cell receptor beta chain sequence. These data originate in a study of blood T cell repertoires in COVID-19. Authors' analysis steps: For nucleated cells, counts were estimated from reference gene primer amplification. Sequencing used immunoSEQ multiplex PCR; TCRdb keeps in-frame clones, though not all of them. That table furnishes V, J and clone size, whereas the DNA furnished D and trimming. The sample comprises under 200,000 clones, approximately 83% of which are singletons, and 2.5% to 3.5% rests with the top ten. The CDR3 is 13 amino acids. Trimming pared 4 bases from V and 9 bases from J, leaving 15 bases between. Germline V gives CDR1 SGHTA, CDR2 FQGNSA.

This TCR was sampled from a woman aged 60-75 years with acute or convalescent COVID-19. Source material: peripheral blood. The rearrangement links TRBV7-2 to TRBJ2-5; possible D gene TRBD1, 6 bases. The CDR3 DNA reads as TGTGCCAGCAGCTCTGTCCCCGAGGGGGCCCAGTACTTC. It translates to CASSSVPEGAQYF.